This T cell receptor beta chain was identified during a study of identical twins. The study, taken as a whole, reports: Where out-of-frame alpha sequences were twin-shared, they showed excess low generation probability. Fewer insertions characterized abundant cord blood beta clonotypes, whereas memory repertoires showed none. Researchers caution that invariant MAIT and iNKT cells could partly confound zero-insertion analyses.

The CDR3 is 12 residues long. Trimming cost V 7 bases and J 7 bases, with 11 bases left between them. Many counts were recorded for this clonotype. Its antigen is as yet unknown. Each CDR3 protein gets one entry after TCRdb re-called the 5' RACE reads with MiXCR. This sample yields around 490,000 distinct CDR3 sequences, of which roughly an eighth are seen a single time; approximately 0.98% belongs to the top ten. These data are also associated with another study on yellow fever vaccine responses in identical twins. That source adds: Twins' vaccine T cell response reportedly gave the appearance of partial convergence and partial personalization.

The sequenced material came from CD4+ T cells sorted from blood. The V and J genes are TRBV12-3 or TRBV12-4 and TRBJ2-1; D is perhaps TRBD1 (6 bases). The source of this sequence is a woman aged 18-29 years in good health. CDR3 in DNA: TGTGCCAGCACCAAAACAGGGAATGAGCAGTTCTTC. It is translated as CASTKTGNEQFF.